This T cell receptor beta chain was profiled in a study of OX40 agonist ivuxolimab in advanced cancers. The V end lost 3 bases, the J end lost 7 bases, and 4 bases lay between the germline ends. Per germline, CDR1 SGHTA and CDR2 FQGNSA. This CDR3 contains 12 residues. Clones were read by immunoSEQ multiplex PCR, and TCRdb kept only the in-frame ones, dropping some. The data contain 30,000 to 50,000 clones, roughly 89% of them seen just once; the ten biggest clones take up about 0.6%. In regard to this clone: The final CDR3 position lacks the conserved phenylalanine or tryptophan, pointing to a likely read error.

The clonotype comes from an adult with an advanced solid tumor such as melanoma, head and neck, liver or kidney cancer. Specimen: CD4+ or CD8+ T cells sorted from blood, collected in a trial of the OX40 agonist ivuxolimab. The chain links TRBV7-2 to TRBJ1-6; D unresolved. The CDR3 bases are TGTGCCAGCAGCTTGGGGAATTCACCCCTCCACCTT. Its translation is CASSLGNSPLHL.